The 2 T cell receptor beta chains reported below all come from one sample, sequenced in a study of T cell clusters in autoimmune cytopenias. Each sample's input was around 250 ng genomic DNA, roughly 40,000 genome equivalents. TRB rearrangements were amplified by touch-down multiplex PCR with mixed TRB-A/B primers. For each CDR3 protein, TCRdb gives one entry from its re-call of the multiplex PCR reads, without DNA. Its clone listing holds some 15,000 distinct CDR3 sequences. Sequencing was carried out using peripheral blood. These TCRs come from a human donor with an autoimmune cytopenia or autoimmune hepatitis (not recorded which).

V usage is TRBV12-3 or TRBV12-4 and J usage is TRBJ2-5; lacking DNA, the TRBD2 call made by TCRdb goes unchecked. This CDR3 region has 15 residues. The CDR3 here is CASNTPGSGRETQYF.

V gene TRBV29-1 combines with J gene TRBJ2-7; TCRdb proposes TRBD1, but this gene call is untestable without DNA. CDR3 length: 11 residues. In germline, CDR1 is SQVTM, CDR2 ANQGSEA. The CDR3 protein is CSVATGKGLYF.